This T cell receptor (beta chain) was sequenced for a study of vaccination and CD4 T cells after COVID-19. The Oncomine TCR Beta short-read assay was what sequenced the DNA obtained from cultured CD4+ T cells. MiXCR, applied by TCRdb to the PCR reads, yields one record per CDR3 protein. The table lists more than 10,000 distinct CDR3 sequences, 35% to 40% of them singletons. Remarks on this clonotype: Its specificity is unknown.

Indicated treatment: roughly nine-day PBMC culture with coronavirus spike peptide pools or control peptides (ViraFEST assay). The receptor was isolated from a human donor with COVID-19. Source material: cultured CD4+ T cells from blood.

The chain's CDR3 is CASRGGTSFADTQYF. The CDR3 region has the DNA TGTGCCAGCAGAGGAGGGACGAGTTTTGCAGATACGCAGTATTTT. V usage is TRBV2 and J usage is TRBJ2-3, with a possible D match to TRBD2 (6 bases). Between the trimmed V and J ends, which lost 6 bases and 4 bases, there was a span of 17 bases. The CDR3 extends over 15 amino acids. Per germline, CDR1 SNHLY and CDR2 FYNNEI.